Following are 5 T cell receptor beta chains from one sample sequenced in a study of T cell changes during pregnancy in multiple sclerosis. Only in-frame clones appear in the TCRdb table, and some are missing; sequencing was by immunoSEQ multiplex PCR. The data hold about 27,000 clones, with 89% observed a single time. This material consisted of CD8+ T cells from peripheral blood mononuclear cells, taken in the second trimester of pregnancy. These receptors originate from a female donor with multiple sclerosis, enrolled in a pregnancy study.

The chain combines TRBV27 with TRBJ2-1; TRBD1 might be the D (6 bases). The CDR3 extends over 11 amino acids. Germline CDR1 is MNHEY and CDR2 is SMNVEV (reference sequence). V was clipped by 11 bases and J by 6 bases, with 11 bases between them. DNA of the CDR3: TGTGCCGCAGGGGCGTTCAATGAGCAGTTCTTC. This gives the protein CAAGAFNEQFF.

This chain joins TRBV27 and TRBJ2-1, with a possible D match to TRBD2 (5 bases). Trimming took off 1 base at V and 8 bases at J, with 9 bases between the two ends. The CDR3 consists of 13 residues. CDR1 and CDR2 from the germline V gene are MNHEY and SMNVEV (reference sequence). CDR3 DNA sequence: TGTGCCAGCAGTTTATTTTCGAGGGATGAGCAGTTCTTC. Its protein is CASSLFSRDEQFF.

The chain uses TRBV27 and TRBJ1-2, with 11 bases lining up with TRBD1. The CDR3 sequence is 15 residues long. CDR1 and CDR2 from the germline V gene are MNHEY and SMNVEV (reference sequence). J was trimmed by 2 bases and V by 5 bases; bases with no gene match: 4. The CDR3 DNA reads as TGTGCCAGCAGTCCCGGGACAGGGGGAAACTATGGCTACACCTTC. It translates to CASSPGTGGNYGYTF.

The V call is TRBV29-1, the J call TRBJ2-7; possible D gene TRBD2, 5 bases. Trimming removed 6 bases at V and 2 bases at J, with 17 bases between. This CDR3 has 14 amino acids. CDR1 SQVTM and CDR2 ANQGSEA come from the germline V gene. CDR3 residues: CSVATRTEPYEQYF. CDR3 bases: TGCAGCGTCGCAACTAGGACGGAACCCTACGAGCAGTACTTC.

CDR3 DNA: TGTGCCAGCAGTTCGAACAGGGGTGATGAGCAGTTCTTC. Translating it yields CASSSNRGDEQFF. The V call is TRBV27, the J call TRBJ2-1; 7 bases fit TRBD1. V trimming: 4 bases; J trimming: 8 bases; junction bases outside the gene matches: 5. Germline V gives CDR1 MNHEY, CDR2 SMNVEV (reference sequence). This CDR3 comprises 13 residues.